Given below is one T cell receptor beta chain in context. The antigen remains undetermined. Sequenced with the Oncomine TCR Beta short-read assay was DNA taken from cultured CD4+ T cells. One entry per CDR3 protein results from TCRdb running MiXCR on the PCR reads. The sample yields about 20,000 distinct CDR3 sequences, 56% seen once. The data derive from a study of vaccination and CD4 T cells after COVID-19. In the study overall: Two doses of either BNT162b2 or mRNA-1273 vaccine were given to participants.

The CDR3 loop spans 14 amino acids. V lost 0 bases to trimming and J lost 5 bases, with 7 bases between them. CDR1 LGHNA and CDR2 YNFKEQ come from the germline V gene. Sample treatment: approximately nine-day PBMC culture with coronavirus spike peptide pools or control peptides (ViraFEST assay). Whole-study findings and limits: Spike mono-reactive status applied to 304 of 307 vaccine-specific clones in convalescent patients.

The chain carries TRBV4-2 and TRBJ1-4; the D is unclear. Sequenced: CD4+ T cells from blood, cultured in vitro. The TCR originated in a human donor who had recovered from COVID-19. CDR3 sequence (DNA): TGTGCCAGCAGCCAAGATCCCAGGAATGAAAAACTGTTTTTT. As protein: CASSQDPRNEKLFF.